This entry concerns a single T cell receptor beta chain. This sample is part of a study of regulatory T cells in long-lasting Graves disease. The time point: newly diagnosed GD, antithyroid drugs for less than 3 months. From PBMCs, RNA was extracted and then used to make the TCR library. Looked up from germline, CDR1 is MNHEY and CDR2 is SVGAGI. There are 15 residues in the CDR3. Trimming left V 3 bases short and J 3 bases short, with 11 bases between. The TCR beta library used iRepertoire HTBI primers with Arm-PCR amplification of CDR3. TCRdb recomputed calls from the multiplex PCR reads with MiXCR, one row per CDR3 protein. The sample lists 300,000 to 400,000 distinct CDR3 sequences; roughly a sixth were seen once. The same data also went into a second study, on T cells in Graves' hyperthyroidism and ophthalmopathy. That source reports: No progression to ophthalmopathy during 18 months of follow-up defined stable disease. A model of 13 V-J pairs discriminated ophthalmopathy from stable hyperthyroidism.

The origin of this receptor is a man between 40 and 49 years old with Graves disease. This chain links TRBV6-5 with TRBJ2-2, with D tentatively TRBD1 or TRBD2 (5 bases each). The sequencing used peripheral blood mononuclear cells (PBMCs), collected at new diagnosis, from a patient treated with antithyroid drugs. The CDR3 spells CASSYWGYDTGELFF. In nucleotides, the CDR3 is TGTGCCAGCAGTTATTGGGGGTATGACACCGGGGAGCTGTTTTTT.